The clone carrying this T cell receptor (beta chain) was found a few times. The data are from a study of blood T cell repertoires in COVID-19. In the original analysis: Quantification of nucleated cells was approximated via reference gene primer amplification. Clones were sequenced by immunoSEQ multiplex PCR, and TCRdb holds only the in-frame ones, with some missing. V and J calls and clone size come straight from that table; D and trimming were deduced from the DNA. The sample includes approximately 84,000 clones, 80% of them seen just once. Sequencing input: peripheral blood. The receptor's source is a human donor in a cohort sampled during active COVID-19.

In DNA form, the CDR3 reads TGTGCCAGCAGCGTGGGGACCCACGACAGGGAGGAGCTGTTTTTT. Encoded protein: CASSVGTHDREELFF. V gene TRBV7-9 combines with J gene TRBJ2-2; TRBD1 aligns across 7 bases. The germline CDR1 and CDR2 sequences are SEHNR and FQNEAQ (reference sequence). This CDR3 is built from 15 residues. V was clipped by 5 bases and J by 10 bases; unmatched bases: 13.